This T cell receptor beta chain was captured by sequencing in a study of persistence of HIV-infected CD4 T cells (dated by TCRdb to the early 2020s). Study-wide context: CMV- and HIV-1 Gag-responding CD4+ T cells were isolated from ART-treated individuals so that antigen-driven clonal expansion of HIV-1-infected cells could be examined. Suppressive ART had been received by participants for a median of roughly 8 years. Apart from two participants who underwent leukapheresis at a single time point, peripheral blood samples of up to 180 mL were collected from participants at multiple time points. TCRbeta sequencing assessed the clonality of all cells in each sorted population, while proviral sequencing assessed the clonality of infected cells. The TCR cluster analysis across participants included roughly 8 participants for CMV and roughly seven participants for Gag.

The treatment or condition label here, explained by the study, means: suppressive antiretroviral therapy. Cells were stimulated with a pool of overlapping HIV-1 Gag 15-mer peptides at roughly 1 ug per peptide per mL. Memory populations depleted of antigen-responding cells were obtained by sorting nonresponding CD40L-negative CD69-negative CD45RO-high memory CD4+ T cells. Participants were HIV-1-infected adults who started suppressive ART during chronic infection. Plasma HIV-1 RNA had been undetectable (below 50 copies/mL) in participants for at least 4 years. To be included, participants needed a CD4+ T cell count above 400 cells/uL and a positive CMV serology. Before stimulation, PBMCs were isolated using density centrifugation and then depleted of CD8+ T cells. Stimulation of CD8-depleted PBMCs was carried out for 15 to 20 hours with anti-CD28/CD49d costimulation, CD40-blocking antibody and enfuvirtide, to prevent new infections. Cells were sorted on a Beckman Coulter MoFlo Legacy or XDP sorter, with propidium iodide excluding dead cells. Genomic DNA was extracted using the QIAamp DNA Mini Kit for samples with more than one million cells and using the Quick-DNA Microprep Kit for all other samples.

Overall results and qualifications from the work: Few individuals were included in the study, and only a limited range of antigens was tested. TCR oligoclonality correlated with proviral oligoclonality within the same sorted populations. Antigen-responding cells were enriched for degenerate expanded CDR3beta sequences, which suggests convergent selection of CD4+ responses to CMV and Gag. TCRbeta richness in CMV- and Gag-responding cells was significantly lower than in anti-CD3/anti-CD28-responding cells; CMV-responding cells had higher oligoclonality than CD3/CD28-stimulated and Gag-responding cells. Because the TCR analyses were done in bulk, restricting them to just the rare CMV-responding cells that actually carried HIV-1 proviruses was not possible.

V is pared back by 4 bases and J by 3 bases, with 13 bases lying between the germline termini. From its cysteine to its phenylalanine, the CDR3 spans 15 amino acids. Solely the CDR3 DNA is kept, with 45 bases framed from the first base. Taken from the germline V gene, the CDR1 and CDR2 loops are MGHDK and SYGVNS. Remarks on this clone: The antigen it binds to is not known. Per-base qualities were not stored, and no clone one base away is much larger.

The immunoSEQ hsTCRB assay version 4, run in survey mode, was used to sequence TCRbeta repertoires from genomic DNA. Genomic DNA was diluted to around 9.4 ng/uL, using up to roughly 1 ug per sample for TCRbeta sequencing. In the original analysis: ImmunoSeq Analyzer 3.0 was used for analysis of TCRbeta data, and diversity was computed on productive nucleotide rearrangements. The improved Chao index was used to estimate lower-bound TCR diversity, and the Gini coefficient was used to estimate clonality using the Immunarch R package. Nucleotide rearrangements that differed but encoded the same CDR3beta amino acid sequence were counted as separate clonotypes. Differential abundance analysis identified TCRbeta sequences significantly enriched in antigen-responding cells relative to anti-CD3/anti-CD28-activated cells. TCRs were clustered by predicted peptide-MHC specificity with GLIPH2, both within individual participants and across merged participant data sets. TCRdb mirrors the immuneACCESS table, restricted to in-frame sequences. Some clones are absent from its copies; in checked studies, under half trace to an unresolved V gene, and the reason for the others is unknown. V and J calls and clone size are given by that table; D and trimming were obtained from the DNA. The sample records 30,000 to 40,000 clones, 75% to 85% of which are singletons. 18% of the sample belongs to the ten largest clones.

This sample comprised CD4+ T cells sorted from PBMCs after roughly 18-hour stimulation, obtained from a patient who received antiretroviral therapy. This sample's cell subset or site label indicates: CD40L-CD69- CD45RO-high memory CD4 T cells not responding to Gag peptides. Recombination connected TRBV25-1 to TRBJ2-4; a tentative D call is TRBD2 (6 bases match). This receptor was obtained from an adult woman with HIV who was CMV-seropositive. The sequenced DNA is TGTGCCAGCAGTGGCGGGGCGACGGGCAAAAACATTCAGTACTTC. Its protein is CASSGGATGKNIQYF.